This TCR beta chain was observed in a study of T cells in severe cutaneous drug reactions. Broader study findings: Blister cells averaged around 31% and PBMC about 5% TRBV12-4 in carbamazepine-induced Stevens-Johnson syndrome or toxic epidermal necrolysis patients. All seven CBZ-SJS/TEN blister samples shared a public TCRbeta CDR3 at mean around 13%.

The donors had carbamazepine-induced Stevens-Johnson syndrome or toxic epidermal necrolysis. About five Han Chinese and six or seven European CBZ-SJS/TEN patients gave blood repertoires. Bulk and single-cell libraries used iRepertoire multiplex PCR with TCR subtype-specific primers. TCRdb re-called the multiplex PCR reads and catalogs CDR3 proteins one per entry, DNA excluded. This sample's clone table lists 21,000 or so distinct CDR3 sequences. Germline-derived CDR1 and CDR2 are SQVTM and ANQGSEA. The CDR3 sequence is 13 residues long. A remark on this clonotype: Its antigen is not known.

The gene calls are TRBV29-1 and TRBJ2-7; TCRdb designates TRBD1, a call that cannot be tested without DNA. The source is a human donor with toxic epidermal necrolysis, a severe cutaneous drug reaction. The specimen sequenced was PBMCs. The CDR3 sequence is CSAQDRDSYEQYF.